Presented here are 5 T cell receptor beta chains from one specimen sequenced in a study of cytotoxic CD8 clonotypes in ibrutinib-treated CLL (dated by TCRdb to the early 2020s). Explained via the paper, the time point label denotes: around 25 months on ibrutinib. Library generation was performed with the immunoSEQ multiplex PCR assay. TCRdb mirrors the immuneACCESS table, restricted to in-frame sequences. Some clones are absent from its copies; in checked studies, under half trace to an unresolved V gene, and the reason for the others is unknown. The sample includes about 76,000 clones, with roughly 85% observed a single time. The biggest ten clones account for less than 45% of the sample. Sequenced material: PBMCs, taken after 24 months of ibrutinib treatment. The receptor source for this set is a human donor with chronic lymphocytic leukemia.

The chain employs TRBV14 and TRBJ2-7; D possibly corresponds to TRBD1 (7 bases). There are 15 residues in the CDR3. Germline loops: CDR1 SGHDN, CDR2 FVKESK. Trimming took off 1 base at V and 4 bases at J, with 14 bases between the two ends. The CDR3 here is CASSQGGGQAYEQYF. CDR3 bases: TGTGCCAGCAGCCAAGGGGGAGGACAGGCGTACGAGCAGTACTTC.

The gene calls are TRBV6-5 and TRBJ2-7, with 8 bases lining up with TRBD1. Losses at the gene ends were 7 bases for V and 4 bases for J; bases not matched to a gene: 6. Germline V CDR1 and CDR2: MNHEY, SVGAGI. The CDR3 consists of 13 residues. As DNA, the CDR3 is TGTGCCAGCAATGGACAGGGCCAATACGAGCAGTACTTC. This encodes CASNGQGQYEQYF.

This chain uses TRBV28 with TRBJ1-1, with 8 bases aligning to TRBD1. Germline CDR1 MDHEN, CDR2 SYDVKM. V dropped 2 bases and J dropped 7; count of bases not matched to a gene: 6. This CDR3 contains 14 residues. CDR3 in DNA: TGTGCCAGCAGTTTAACAACAGACAGGGGTGAAGCTTTCTTT. The encoded protein is CASSLTTDRGEAFF.

This clone was picked up one time. V and J are TRBV6-5 and TRBJ2-7; a possible D gene is TRBD1 (6 bases). Germline CDR1 is MNHEY and CDR2 is SVGAGI. V lost 0 bases and J lost 5, with 14 bases in between. The CDR3 sequence is 15 residues long. This CDR3 reads CASSYSKGRGDEQYF. CDR3 nucleotides: TGTGCCAGCAGTTACTCGAAGGGCAGGGGCGACGAGCAGTACTTC.

This clone was observed once. Other DNA sequences in the sample encode the same CDR3. The rearrangement uses TRBV18 and TRBJ2-7; TRBD2 aligns across 14 bases. Germline V lookup: CDR1 KGHSH, CDR2 LQKENI. Germline trimming cut 0 bases from V and 7 bases from J; bases unmatched to any gene: 5. The length of the CDR3 is 16 residues. The CDR3 loop is CASSPPGTSGSGEQYF. CDR3 DNA sequence: TGTGCCAGCTCACCACCCGGGACTAGCGGGAGCGGGGAGCAGTACTTC.